Presented here are 27 T cell receptor beta chains from one specimen sequenced in a study of identical twins. TCRdb re-derived calls from the 5' RACE reads in MiXCR, one entry per CDR3 protein. This sample has 400,000 to 550,000 distinct CDR3 sequences, with about 13% found just once. These data were also filed under a second study, of yellow fever vaccine responses in identical twins.

The sequenced sample consisted of CD4+ T cells sorted from blood. Receptors were obtained from a woman younger than 35 in good health.

J is TRBJ1-4 and V is TRBV15; 7 nucleotides align to TRBD1. This CDR3 is built from 15 residues. J was trimmed by 5 bases and V by 5 bases; bases with no gene match: 8. From germline, CDR1 is LNHNV and CDR2 YYDKDF (reference sequence). The chain's CDR3 is CATSPPGQPNEKLFF. In nucleotides, the CDR3 is TGTGCCACCAGCCCACCGGGACAGCCGAATGAAAAACTGTTTTTT.

This clonotype was observed a few times. V is TRBV5-1 and J is TRBJ2-7; D is undetermined. This CDR3 contains 13 residues. Germline V CDR1 and CDR2: SGHRS, YFSETQ. V dropped 4 bases and J dropped 3 bases, with 11 bases sitting between them. The CDR3 region has the DNA TGCGCCAGCAGCCAAGGACCACGCTACGAGCAGTACTTC. Encoded protein: CASSQGPRYEQYF. Filled out from reference TRBV5-1 and TRBJ2-7, the complete variable domain reads KAGVTQTPRYLIKTRGQQVTLSCSPISGHRSVSWYQQTPGQGLQFLFEYFSETQRNKGNFPGRFSGRQFSNSRSEMNVSTLELGDSALYLCASSQGPRYEQYFGPGTRLTVT.

This clonotype was observed a handful of times. The chain uses TRBV6-2 or TRBV6-3 and TRBJ2-3; 8 bases are a match to TRBD2. The CDR3 consists of 14 residues. Germline V CDR1 and CDR2: MNHEY, SVGEGT. V shed 5 bases, J shed 6 bases, and the junction held 7 bases outside the gene matches. The CDR3: CASSLQTGGDTQYF. CDR3 nucleotides: TGTGCCAGCAGTCTACAGACGGGGGGGGATACGCAGTATTTT.

This chain's CDR3 is CASSRRGFDTGELFF. CDR3 DNA: TGTGCCAGCAGTCGACGGGGGTTTGACACCGGGGAGCTGTTTTTT. The chain has TRBV7-2 and TRBJ2-2; possibly TRBD2 for D (6 bases). CDR1 is SGHTA and CDR2 is FQGNSA in the germline V gene. This CDR3 region has 15 residues. V gave up 6 bases and J gave up 3 bases, with 14 bases separating them. Based on the CDR3 plus reference TRBV7-2 and TRBJ2-2, the full variable domain is GAGVSQSPSNKVTEKGKDVELRCDPISGHTALYWYRQSLGQGLEFLIYFQGNSAPDKSGLPSDRFSAERTGGSVSTLTIQRTQQEDSAVYLCASSRRGFDTGELFFGEGSRLTVL.

The table lists this clonotype with a few counts. The gene calls are TRBV30 and TRBJ1-1; D uncertain. V was shortened by 0 bases and J by 6 bases, with 14 bases between the two germline ends. The CDR3 covers 14 residues. In germline, CDR1 is GTSNPN, CDR2 SVGIG (reference sequence). DNA of the CDR3: TGTGCCTGGAGTGTAGCCAGAGACGACGCTGAAGCTTTCTTT. It is translated as CAWSVARDDAEAFF.

This clonotype was counted a few times. This chain connects TRBV12-3 or TRBV12-4 to TRBJ1-3; D gene unclear. V shed 1 base and J shed 4 bases, with 11 bases lying between them. The CDR3 is 15 amino acids. CDR3 DNA sequence: TGTGCCAGCAGTTTAGGCGAACAGCTGGGAAACACCATATATTTT. Translated, it gives CASSLGEQLGNTIYF.

This clonotype was observed a handful of times. This chain links TRBV6-1 with TRBJ2-5; 9 nucleotides line up with TRBD1. Per the germline V gene, CDR1 is MNHNS and CDR2 is SASEGT. The CDR3 is 15 amino acids. Unmatched junction bases numbered 10, after V lost 7 bases and J lost 4 bases. CDR3 sequence: CASTQPTGGRETQYF. CDR3 nucleotides: TGTGCCAGCACCCAACCCACAGGGGGCCGAGAGACCCAGTACTTC.

The table lists this clonotype with many counts. The gene calls are TRBV5-1 and TRBJ2-3, with 7 bases fitting TRBD2. The CDR3 extends over 15 amino acids. CDR1 is SGHRS and CDR2 is YFSETQ in the germline V gene. V lost 0 bases to trimming and J lost 5 bases; unmatched junction nucleotides: 6. CDR3 residues: CASSLVGTIQDTQYF. In nucleotides, the CDR3 is TGCGCCAGCAGCTTGGTCGGGACTATTCAAGATACGCAGTATTTT.

Many counts were recorded for this clonotype. At one end the junction does not follow the germline gene, possibly because of a read error. V gene TRBV7-2 combines with J gene TRBJ2-1; no definite D call. The CDR3 has 13 amino acids. Germline V CDR1 and CDR2: SGHTA, FQGNSA. CDR3 DNA: TGTGCCAGCAGTTTAGGGTCCTACAATGAGCAGTTCTTC. This codes for CASSLGSYNEQFF.

This clonotype has a handful of counts. The chain joins TRBV9 to TRBJ2-7; D is perhaps TRBD2 (6 bases). CDR3 size: 15 residues. From germline, CDR1 is SGDLS and CDR2 YYNGEE. The germline V and J ends were trimmed by 5 bases and 0 bases, with 15 bases remaining between them. The DNA for the CDR3 is TGTGCCAGCAGTCTAGGGACTCAGTCCTCCTACGAGCAGTACTTC. It codes for CASSLGTQSSYEQYF.

The rearrangement uses TRBV25-1 and TRBJ1-1; D unresolved. The CDR3 contains 15 residues. The germline gives CDR1 MGHDK, CDR2 SYGVNS. V gave up 3 bases and J gave up 0 bases, with 11 bases separating them. In DNA, the CDR3 is TGTGCCAGCAGTGATCGCGAGTCCATGAACACTGAAGCTTTCTTT. Its protein product is CASSDRESMNTEAFF.

The CDR3 here is CASSATGNSNQPQHF. Written as DNA, the CDR3 is TGTGCCAGCAGTGCCACAGGAAATAGCAATCAGCCCCAGCATTTT. The chain recombines TRBV2 with TRBJ1-5, with D possibly TRBD1 on 5 matching bases. CDR3 size: 15 residues. Trimming left V 4 bases short and J 0 bases short, with 10 bases between. The V gene's germline CDR1 is SNHLY and CDR2 FYNNEI.

V is TRBV7-3 and J is TRBJ2-3; TRBD1 is a possible D gene (6 bases). V was pared by 2 bases and J by 2 bases, with 14 bases between. CDR1 and CDR2 from the germline V gene are SGHTA and FQGTGA. CDR3 length: 16 amino acids. Written as DNA, the CDR3 is TGTGCCAGCAGCTTAGGGCGAGACAGGAACACAGATACGCAGTATTTT. Its protein is CASSLGRDRNTDTQYF.

The chain joins TRBV2 to TRBJ2-6, with 7 nucleotides matching TRBD1. Germline loops: CDR1 SNHLY, CDR2 FYNNEI. The CDR3 is made up of 19 amino acids. The V segment lost 7 bases and the J segment 2 bases; nucleotides outside the gene matches: 17. CDR3 amino acids: CASTRRTGSVQTGANVLTF. The DNA for the CDR3 is TGTGCCAGCACGCGGCGGACAGGATCAGTCCAAACTGGGGCCAACGTCCTGACTTTC.

The table lists this clonotype with many counts. The J gene is TRBJ1-5, the V gene TRBV5-1; TRBD1 aligns across 8 bases. The CDR3 sequence is 15 residues long. The ends lost 3 bases at V and 2 bases at J; junction bases unmatched: 4. CDR1 and CDR2 (germline): SGHRS, YFSETQ. CDR3: CASSSTGGRNQPQHF. In DNA, the CDR3 is TGCGCCAGCAGCTCTACAGGGGGTCGCAATCAGCCCCAGCATTTT.

This clonotype was seen a few times. The chain employs TRBV20-1 and TRBJ1-4, with D possibly matching TRBD1 (6 bases). CDR3 size: 16 residues. V lost 3 bases and J 0 bases, leaving 14 bases between the germline ends. In germline, CDR1 is DFQATT, CDR2 SNEGSKA (reference sequence). CDR3 bases: TGCAGTGCTAGGAATCCTAGGGGGGCAACTAATGAAAAACTGTTTTTT. It encodes CSARNPRGATNEKLFF.

This clonotype was recorded a few times. V usage is TRBV3-1 and J usage is TRBJ2-7; possible D gene TRBD2, 6 bases. Trimming shortened V by 0 bases and J by 2 bases, and 11 bases separated the two germline ends. Germline V gene lookup returns CDR1 LGHDT and CDR2 YNNKEL (reference sequence). This CDR3 contains 15 residues. The DNA of the CDR3 is TGTGCCAGCAGCCAAGACCCGGGAGTAACCTACGAGCAGTACTTC. It translates to CASSQDPGVTYEQYF.

The V call is TRBV13, the J call TRBJ2-7; a possible D gene is TRBD2 (5 bases). CDR3 size: 17 residues. The V and J ends lost 2 bases and 5 bases respectively, with 22 bases between them. CDR1 is PRHDT and CDR2 is FYEKMQ in the germline V gene (reference sequence). The DNA of the CDR3 is TGTGCCAGCAGCTTAAGGGCATCCATTAGCGAGAGGAACGAGCAGTACTTC. Protein: CASSLRASISERNEQYF.

Ten or more counts support this clonotype. The chain employs TRBV7-2 and TRBJ2-1; 10 bases map to TRBD2. Germline V gene sequence: CDR1 SGHTA, CDR2 FQGNSA. This CDR3 is built from 17 residues. V shed 2 bases and J 6 bases; nucleotides not matched to a gene: 10. DNA of the CDR3: TGTGCCAGCAGCTTACGACTAAGCGGGGGGGCCGGCAATGAGCAGTTCTTC. This translates into CASSLRLSGGAGNEQFF.

This chain joins TRBV20-1 and TRBJ1-5; D might be TRBD1 (6 bases). This CDR3 region has 13 residues. CDR1 is DFQATT and CDR2 is SNEGSKA in the germline V gene (reference sequence). V was cut by 5 bases and J by 5 bases, with 13 bases left in between. For the CDR3, the DNA is TGCAGTGCTGAAGGGGGAGCCCATCAGCCCCAGCATTTT. This gives the protein CSAEGGAHQPQHF.

This clonotype was counted only a few times. The chain links TRBV20-1 to TRBJ2-3; D gene unclear. The CDR3 has 15 amino acids. V lost 0 bases and J lost 0, with 10 bases in between. Germline V gives CDR1 DFQATT, CDR2 SNEGSKA (reference sequence). The CDR3 region is CSARDLRRSTDTQYF. The CDR3 region has the DNA TGCAGTGCTAGAGATCTACGGCGTAGCACAGATACGCAGTATTTT.

This clonotype turned up a few times. The genes are TRBV6-1 and TRBJ2-3, with 8 bases that match TRBD2. The CDR3 is 17 amino acids. Per germline, CDR1 MNHNS and CDR2 SASEGT. Losses at the gene ends were 6 bases for V and 1 base for J; bases not matched to a gene: 12. The CDR3 DNA is TGTGCCAGCAGGCCCTTGGGTAGCGGGGTAGGCACAGATACGCAGTATTTT. Its translation: CASRPLGSGVGTDTQYF.

The chain employs TRBV19 and TRBJ2-6, with no clear D. The length of the CDR3 is 16 residues. Trimming removed 3 bases at V and 0 bases at J, with 9 bases between. CDR1 LNHDA and CDR2 SQIVND come from the germline V gene (reference sequence). The CDR3 reads CASSMKRYSGANVLTF. The CDR3 DNA follows: TGTGCCAGTAGTATGAAGCGATACTCTGGGGCCAACGTCCTGACTTTC.

There are many counts of this clonotype. The chain recombines TRBV7-2 with TRBJ2-7, with 10 bases lining up with TRBD1. Germline V CDR1 and CDR2: SGHTA, FQGNSA. This CDR3 has 14 residues. The J segment lost 4 bases and the V segment lost 3 bases, leaving 3 bases of the junction unmatched. The CDR3 spells CASSLGQGLYEQYF. Here the CDR3 DNA reads TGTGCCAGCAGCTTGGGACAGGGGTTGTACGAGCAGTACTTC.

This clonotype was recorded a few times. The chain employs TRBV12-3 or TRBV12-4 and TRBJ2-1, with D uncertain. The V gene lost 5 bases and the J gene lost 4 bases, with 9 bases spanning the gap. The CDR3 sequence is 13 residues long. The CDR3 coding sequence is TGTGCCAGCAGTATAAGGCGTTACAATGAGCAGTTCTTC. It encodes CASSIRRYNEQFF.

This clonotype appeared many times. The chain carries TRBV6-1 and TRBJ2-2, with 9 bases lining up with TRBD1. Germline assignment: CDR1 MNHNS and CDR2 SASEGT. Trimming cost V 6 bases and J 5 bases; bases outside gene matches: 13. The CDR3 has 17 residues. CDR3 DNA: TGTGCCAGCAGCCGGCAACAGGGGGCGCAGATTACCGGGGAGCTGTTTTTT. Protein product: CASSRQQGAQITGELFF.

This clonotype was picked up a small number of times. V usage is TRBV15 and J usage is TRBJ2-4; D gene ambiguous. V was clipped by 5 bases and J by 6 bases, with 11 bases between them. The germline CDR1 and CDR2 sequences are LNHNV and YYDKDF (reference sequence). This CDR3 is 13 amino acids long. This chain's CDR3 is CATSAAPRNIQYF. Here the CDR3 DNA reads TGTGCCACCAGCGCCGCCCCCCGAAACATTCAGTACTTC.